This T cell receptor beta chain was sequenced during a study of cytomegalovirus exposure and HLA in healthy donors. The PCR used 60 Vbeta and 13 Jbeta primers. TCRdb keeps only in-frame clones here, not all; method: immunoSEQ multiplex PCR. The sample holds 150,000 to 200,000 clones. Germline CDR1 reads LNHDA; CDR2 reads SQIVND (reference sequence). With 0 bases clipped from V and 2 bases from J, the junction kept 11 bases outside the gene matches. The CDR3 has 20 residues. Regarding this clone: Its antigen is unidentified.

Study outcomes and limitations: A later analysis linked a missense variant in DCLRE1C to the trimming of TCR beta V and J genes.

The receptor comes from a young man in good health and CMV-seronegative. The rearrangement links TRBV19 to TRBJ1-5; TRBD1 matches 12 bases. Sequenced: PBMCs. The CDR3 here is CASSIDAGTGGAWGNQPQHF. The CDR3 DNA is TGTGCCAGTAGTATAGATGCCGGGACAGGGGGCGCATGGGGCAATCAGCCCCAGCATTTT.